This entry is about one TCR beta chain. What this receptor recognizes is not known. The input lacks base qualities; no much larger clone sits a single base away. From the germline V gene, CDR1 is KGHSH and CDR2 is LQKENI. The CDR3 starts with the cysteine, ends with the phenylalanine, and has 12 residues. The only DNA kept is the CDR3, 36 bases in frame from the first base. Deletion took 5 bases off V and 6 bases off J, with a span of 10 bases between the germline ends. The instrument given in TCRdb is Illumina HiSeq 1500. TCRdb reprocessed the public reads (quality trimming at Q25 with fastp, clone calling with MiXCR) and kept in-frame beta chains. Merged by CDR3 protein, the rows form single entries marked with the most common genes and DNA. This sample gives 640,000 or so distinct CDR3 sequences in total; around 35% of them show up just once. The top ten clones comprise around a sixth of the sample.

The data are from a study of T cell repertoires in cytomegalovirus infection (dated by TCRdb to the late 2010s). Context from the whole study: The peptide stimulations were aimed at well-studied HLA-B-restricted epitopes as well as recently identified HLA-C-restricted CMV epitopes, whose presentation resists viral immunomodulation. Donor HLA type was relevant to the analysis, because carriage of CMV infection together with the matching HLA type was indicated by public TCR beta signatures. Overall results and qualifications from the work: The ex vivo response was dominated by HLA-C-restricted CMV-specific TCR beta clonotypes, which also provided the single most frequent clonotype in two of eight donors. Carriers of CMV infection plus the relevant HLA type were discriminated by the cumulative frequency of public TCR beta family members in the study cohort and in an independent roughly 320-donor cohort.

The label giving this sample's treatment or condition can be read as: in vitro stimulation with specific CMV peptide epitopes to enrich CMV-specific T cells. The TCR sequence derives from a human donor in good health (CMV status not recorded). Some clones in this sample may be carry-over from other donors' samples. The chain links TRBV18 with TRBJ1-1; TRBD1 could be the D gene, as 6 bases match. The source was cultured PBMCs, collected from culture after CMV antigen stimulation. CDR3 sequence: CASSATGPEAFF. The nucleotide sequence is TGTGCCAGCTCAGCTACAGGGCCTGAAGCTTTCTTT.